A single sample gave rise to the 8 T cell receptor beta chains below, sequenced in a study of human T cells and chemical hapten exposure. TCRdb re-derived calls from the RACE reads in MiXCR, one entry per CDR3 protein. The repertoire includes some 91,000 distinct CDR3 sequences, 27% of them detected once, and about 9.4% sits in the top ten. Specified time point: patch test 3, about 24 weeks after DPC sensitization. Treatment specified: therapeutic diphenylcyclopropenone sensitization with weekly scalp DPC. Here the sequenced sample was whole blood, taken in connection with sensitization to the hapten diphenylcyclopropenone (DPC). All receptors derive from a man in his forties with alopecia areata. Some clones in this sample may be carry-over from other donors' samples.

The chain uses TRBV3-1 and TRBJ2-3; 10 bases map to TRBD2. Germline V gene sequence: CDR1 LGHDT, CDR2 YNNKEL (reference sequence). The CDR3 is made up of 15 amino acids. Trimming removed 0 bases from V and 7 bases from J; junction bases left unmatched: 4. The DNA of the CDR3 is TGTGCCAGCAGCCAAGAAGAACTAGCGGGGCATACGCAGTATTTT. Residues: CASSQEELAGHTQYF.

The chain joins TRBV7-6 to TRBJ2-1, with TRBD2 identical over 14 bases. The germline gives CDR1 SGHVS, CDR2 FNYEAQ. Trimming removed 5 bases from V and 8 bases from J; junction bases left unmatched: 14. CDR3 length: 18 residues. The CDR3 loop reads CASSPKGTSGSFFDEQFF. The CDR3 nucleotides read TGTGCCAGCAGCCCCAAGGGGACTAGCGGGAGTTTTTTCGATGAGCAGTTCTTC. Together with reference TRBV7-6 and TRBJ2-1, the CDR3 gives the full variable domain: GAGVSQSPRYKVTKRGQDVALRCDPISGHVSLYWYRQALGQGPEFLTYFNYEAQQDKSGLPNDRFSAERPEGSISTLTIQRTEQRDSAMYRCASSPKGTSGSFFDEQFFGPGTRLTVL.

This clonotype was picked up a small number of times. The CDR3, as DNA: TGTGCCAGCAGCTTAGTAAGTCGACGAAACGAGCAGTACTTC. Amino acids: CASSLVSRRNEQYF. The V gene is TRBV11-1, the J gene TRBJ2-7; D not resolved. Trimming removed 1 base at V and 5 bases at J, with 12 bases between. The CDR3 contains 14 residues. Per the germline V gene, CDR1 is SGHAT and CDR2 is FQDESV (reference sequence).

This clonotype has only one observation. The chain's CDR3 is CASSLLGGTGDVFRFF. Here the CDR3 DNA reads TGTGCCAGCAGTCTTCTGGGGGGGACAGGTGACGTGTTTCGGTTCTTC. This chain connects TRBV6-2 or TRBV6-3 to TRBJ2-1; a possible D gene is TRBD1 (8 bases). V lost 5 bases, J lost 15 bases, and 29 bases lay in between. The CDR3 runs to 16 residues. Germline V gene sequence: CDR1 MNHEY, CDR2 SVGEGT.

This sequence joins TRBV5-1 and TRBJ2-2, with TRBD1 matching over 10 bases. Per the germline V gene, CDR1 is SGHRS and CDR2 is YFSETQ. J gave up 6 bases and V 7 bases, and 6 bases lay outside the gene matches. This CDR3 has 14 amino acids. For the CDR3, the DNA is TGCGCCAGCGGGGGACAGGGGATTCCCGGGGAGCTGTTTTTT. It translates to CASGGQGIPGELFF.

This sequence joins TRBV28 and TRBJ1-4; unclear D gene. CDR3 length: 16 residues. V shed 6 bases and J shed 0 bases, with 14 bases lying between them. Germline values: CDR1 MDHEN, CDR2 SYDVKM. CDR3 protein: CASRTGRTATNEKLFF. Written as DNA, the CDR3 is TGTGCCAGCAGAACTGGACGGACTGCAACTAATGAAAAACTGTTTTTT.

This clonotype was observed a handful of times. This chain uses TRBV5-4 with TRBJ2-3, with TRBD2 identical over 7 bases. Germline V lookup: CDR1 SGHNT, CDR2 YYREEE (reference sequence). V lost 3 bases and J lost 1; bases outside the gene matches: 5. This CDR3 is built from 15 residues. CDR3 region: CASSSASGGTDTQYF. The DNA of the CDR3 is TGTGCCAGCAGCTCGGCCAGCGGGGGCACAGATACGCAGTATTTT. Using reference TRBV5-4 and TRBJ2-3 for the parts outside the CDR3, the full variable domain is ETGVTQSPTHLIKTRGQQVTLRCSSQSGHNTVSWYQQALGQGPQFIFQYYREEENGRGNFPPRFSGLQFPNYSSELNVNALELDDSALYLCASSSASGGTDTQYFGPGTRLTVL.

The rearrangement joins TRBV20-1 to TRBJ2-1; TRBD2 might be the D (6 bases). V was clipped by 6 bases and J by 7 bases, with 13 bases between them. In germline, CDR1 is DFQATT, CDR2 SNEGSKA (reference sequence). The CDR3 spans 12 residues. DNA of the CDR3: TGCAGTGCCCTACAGGCGGGGAATGAGCAGTTCTTC. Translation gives CSALQAGNEQFF.